This entry concerns a single T cell receptor beta chain. The antigen remains undetermined. Treatment specified: approximately 9-day PBMC culture with coronavirus spike peptide pools or control peptides (ViraFEST assay). Cultured CD4+ T cell DNA was sequenced using the Oncomine TCR Beta short-read assay. After culture, CD4+ T cells served as the source for genomic DNA extraction. TCRdb re-called the PCR reads with MiXCR, one entry per CDR3 protein. The table records 15,000 to 20,000 distinct CDR3 sequences, approximately 53% of them present only once. This record comes from a study of vaccination and CD4 T cells after COVID-19. The source of this sequence is a human donor who had recovered from COVID-19. The specimen sequenced was CD4+ T cells from blood, cultured in vitro.

CDR3 sequence reads: CASSDPPQGRNKAQHF. The CDR3 nucleotides are TGTGCCAGTAGTGACCCCCCCCAGGGGAGAAACAAGGCCCAGCATTTT. The V and J genes are TRBV19 and TRBJ1-5; D is perhaps TRBD1 (6 bases). The CDR3 covers 16 residues. V lost 5 bases and J 11 bases, leaving 25 bases between the germline ends. Per germline, CDR1 LNHDA and CDR2 SQIVND (reference sequence). Full variable domain (outside the CDR3, taken from reference TRBV19 and TRBJ1-5): DGGITQSPKYLFRKEGQNVTLSCEQNLNHDAMYWYRQDPGQGLRLIYYSQIVNDFQKGDIAEGYSVSREKKESFPLTVTSAQKNPTAFYLCASSDPPQGRNKAQHFGDGTRLSIL.